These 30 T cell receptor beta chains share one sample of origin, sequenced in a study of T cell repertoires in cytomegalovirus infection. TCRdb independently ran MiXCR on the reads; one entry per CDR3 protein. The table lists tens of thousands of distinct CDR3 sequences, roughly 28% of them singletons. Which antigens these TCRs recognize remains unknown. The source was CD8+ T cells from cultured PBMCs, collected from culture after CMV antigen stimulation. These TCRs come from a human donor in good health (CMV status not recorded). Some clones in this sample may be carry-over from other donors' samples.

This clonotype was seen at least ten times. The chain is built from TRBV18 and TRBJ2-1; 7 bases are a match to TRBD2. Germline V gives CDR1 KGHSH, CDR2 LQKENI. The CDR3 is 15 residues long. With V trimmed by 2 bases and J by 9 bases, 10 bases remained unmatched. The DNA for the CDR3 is TGTGCCAGCTCACCAGACCAGAATGGGGGGGGTGAGCAGTTCTTC. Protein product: CASSPDQNGGGEQFF.

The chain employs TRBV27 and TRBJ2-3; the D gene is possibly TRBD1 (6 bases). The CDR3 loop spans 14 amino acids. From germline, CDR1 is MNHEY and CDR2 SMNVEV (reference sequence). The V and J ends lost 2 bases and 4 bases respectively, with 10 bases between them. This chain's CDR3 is CASSLVQGADTQYF. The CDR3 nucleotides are TGTGCCAGCAGTTTAGTACAGGGAGCAGATACGCAGTATTTT.

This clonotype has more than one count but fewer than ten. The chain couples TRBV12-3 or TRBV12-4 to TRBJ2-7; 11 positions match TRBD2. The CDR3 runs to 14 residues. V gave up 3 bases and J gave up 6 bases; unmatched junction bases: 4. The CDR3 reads CASSLSLAGGEQYF. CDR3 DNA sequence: TGTGCCAGCAGTTTGAGTCTAGCGGGAGGCGAGCAGTACTTC.

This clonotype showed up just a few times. In DNA, the CDR3 is TGCAGTGCACGGACGACCTCCTACGAGCAGTACTTC. This codes for CSARTTSYEQYF. The chain links TRBV20-1 to TRBJ2-7; D not certain. The CDR3 runs 12 residues. Trimming shortened V by 6 bases and J by 0 bases, and 9 bases separated the two germline ends. Germline CDR1 DFQATT, CDR2 SNEGSKA (reference sequence).

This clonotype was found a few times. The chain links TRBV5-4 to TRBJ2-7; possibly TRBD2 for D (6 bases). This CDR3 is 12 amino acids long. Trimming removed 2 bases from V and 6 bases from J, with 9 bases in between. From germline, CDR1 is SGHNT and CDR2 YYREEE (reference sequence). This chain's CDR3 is CASSFGGVEQYF. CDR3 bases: TGTGCCAGCAGCTTCGGGGGAGTCGAGCAGTACTTC. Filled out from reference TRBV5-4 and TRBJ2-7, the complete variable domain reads ETGVTQSPTHLIKTRGQQVTLRCSSQSGHNTVSWYQQALGQGPQFIFQYYREEENGRGNFPPRFSGLQFPNYSSELNVNALELDDSALYLCASSFGGVEQYFGPGTRLTVT.

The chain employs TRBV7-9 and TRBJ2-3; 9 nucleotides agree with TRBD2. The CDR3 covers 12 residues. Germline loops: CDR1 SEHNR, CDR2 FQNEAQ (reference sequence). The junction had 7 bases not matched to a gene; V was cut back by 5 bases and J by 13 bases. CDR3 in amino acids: CASSVLAGVEYF. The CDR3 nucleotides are TGTGCCAGCAGCGTCTTAGCGGGAGTGGAGTATTTT.

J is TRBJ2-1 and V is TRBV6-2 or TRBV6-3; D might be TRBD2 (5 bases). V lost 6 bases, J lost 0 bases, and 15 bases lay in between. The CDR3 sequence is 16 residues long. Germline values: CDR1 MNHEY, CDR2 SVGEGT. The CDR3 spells CASSPLTGNSYNEQFF. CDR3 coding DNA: TGTGCCAGCAGCCCCCTTACGGGGAACTCCTACAATGAGCAGTTCTTC.

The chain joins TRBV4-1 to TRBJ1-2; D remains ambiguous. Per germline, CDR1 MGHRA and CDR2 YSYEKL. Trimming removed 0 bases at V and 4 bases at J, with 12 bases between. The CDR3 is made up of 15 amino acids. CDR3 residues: CASSQDPEGSYGYTF. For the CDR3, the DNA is TGCGCCAGCAGCCAAGATCCGGAAGGGTCCTATGGCTACACCTTC.

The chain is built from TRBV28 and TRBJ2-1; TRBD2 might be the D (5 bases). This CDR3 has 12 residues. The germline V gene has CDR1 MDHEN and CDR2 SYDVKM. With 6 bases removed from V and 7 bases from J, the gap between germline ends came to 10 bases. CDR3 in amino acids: CASSPRRNEQFF. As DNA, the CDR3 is TGTGCCAGCAGCCCCCGGAGGAATGAGCAGTTCTTC.

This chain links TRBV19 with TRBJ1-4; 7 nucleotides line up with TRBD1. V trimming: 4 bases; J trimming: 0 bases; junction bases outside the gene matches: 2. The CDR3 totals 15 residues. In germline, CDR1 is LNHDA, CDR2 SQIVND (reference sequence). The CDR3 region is CASSTGTATNEKLFF. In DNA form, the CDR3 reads TGTGCCAGTAGTACGGGGACAGCAACTAATGAAAAACTGTTTTTT.

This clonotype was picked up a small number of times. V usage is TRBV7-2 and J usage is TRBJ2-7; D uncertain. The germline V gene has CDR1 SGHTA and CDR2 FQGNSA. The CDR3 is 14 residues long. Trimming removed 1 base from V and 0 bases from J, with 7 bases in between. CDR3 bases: TGTGCCAGCAGCTTAGAACTGATCTCCTACGAGCAGTACTTC. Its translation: CASSLELISYEQYF.

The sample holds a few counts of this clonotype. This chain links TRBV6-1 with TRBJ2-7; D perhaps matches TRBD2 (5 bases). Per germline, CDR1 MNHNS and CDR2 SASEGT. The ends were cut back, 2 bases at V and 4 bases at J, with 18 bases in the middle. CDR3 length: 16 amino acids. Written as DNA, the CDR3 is TGTGCCAGCAGTGAATCAGCGGTCCGGGGATCTTACGAGCAGTACTTC. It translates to CASSESAVRGSYEQYF.

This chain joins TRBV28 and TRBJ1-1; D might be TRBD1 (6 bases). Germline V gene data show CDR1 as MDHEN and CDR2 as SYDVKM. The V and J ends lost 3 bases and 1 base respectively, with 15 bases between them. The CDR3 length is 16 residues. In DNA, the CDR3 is TGTGCCAGCAGTTTCGGAGTAAGGGGGTGGAACACTGAAGCTTTCTTT. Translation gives CASSFGVRGWNTEAFF.

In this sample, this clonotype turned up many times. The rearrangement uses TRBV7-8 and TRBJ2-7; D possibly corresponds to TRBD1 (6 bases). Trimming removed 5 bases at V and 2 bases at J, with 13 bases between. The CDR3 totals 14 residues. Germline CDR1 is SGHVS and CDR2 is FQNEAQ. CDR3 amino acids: CASSVGTRTYEQYF. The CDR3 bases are TGTGCCAGCAGCGTCGGGACAAGAACCTACGAGCAGTACTTC.

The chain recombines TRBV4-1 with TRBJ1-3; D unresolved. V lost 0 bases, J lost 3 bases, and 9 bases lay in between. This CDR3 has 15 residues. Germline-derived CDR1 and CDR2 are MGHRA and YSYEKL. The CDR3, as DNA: TGCGCCAGCAGCCAAGATCGGGTCGGTGGAAACACCATATATTTT. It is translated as CASSQDRVGGNTIYF.

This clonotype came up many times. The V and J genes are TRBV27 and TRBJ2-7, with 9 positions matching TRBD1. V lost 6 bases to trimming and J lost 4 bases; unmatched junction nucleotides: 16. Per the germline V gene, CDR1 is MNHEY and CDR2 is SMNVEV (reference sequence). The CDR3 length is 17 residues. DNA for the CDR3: TGTGCCAGCAGGGGACAGGGTGACCCCGTACGCCCTTACGAGCAGTACTTC. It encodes CASRGQGDPVRPYEQYF.

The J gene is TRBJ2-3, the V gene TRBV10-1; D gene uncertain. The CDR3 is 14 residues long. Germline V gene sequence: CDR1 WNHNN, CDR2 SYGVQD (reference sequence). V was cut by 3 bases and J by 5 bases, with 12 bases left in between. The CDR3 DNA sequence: TGCGCCAGCAGTGACTGGACGTTCCAAGATACGCAGTATTTT. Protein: CASSDWTFQDTQYF.

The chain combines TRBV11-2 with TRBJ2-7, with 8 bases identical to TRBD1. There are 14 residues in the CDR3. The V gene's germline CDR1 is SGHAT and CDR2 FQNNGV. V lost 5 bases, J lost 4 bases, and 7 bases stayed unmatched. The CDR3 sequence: CASSIQTGAYEQYF. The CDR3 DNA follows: TGTGCCAGCAGCATACAGACAGGGGCGTACGAGCAGTACTTC.

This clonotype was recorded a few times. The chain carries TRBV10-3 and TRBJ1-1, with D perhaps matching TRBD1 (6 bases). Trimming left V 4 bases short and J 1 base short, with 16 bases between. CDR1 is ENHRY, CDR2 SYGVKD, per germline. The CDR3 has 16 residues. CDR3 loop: CAISVQMGGANTEAFF. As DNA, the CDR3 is TGTGCCATCAGTGTCCAAATGGGGGGGGCGAACACTGAAGCTTTCTTT.

DNA of the CDR3: TGTGCCAGCAGTTGCCAAGGGGGCAACTCCCTCTATAGCAATCAGCCCCAGCATTTT. This gives the protein CASSCQGGNSLYSNQPQHF. This chain links TRBV28 with TRBJ1-5, with 7 bases lining up with TRBD1. The V gene's germline CDR1 is MDHEN and CDR2 SYDVKM. V dropped 4 bases and J dropped 0; count of bases not matched to a gene: 15. The CDR3 runs to 19 residues.

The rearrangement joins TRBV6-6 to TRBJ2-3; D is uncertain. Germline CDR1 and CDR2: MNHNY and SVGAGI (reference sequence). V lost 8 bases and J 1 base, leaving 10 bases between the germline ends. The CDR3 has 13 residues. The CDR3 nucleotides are TGTGCCAGCTCAGCACGGGGCACAGATACGCAGTATTTT. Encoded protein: CASSARGTDTQYF.

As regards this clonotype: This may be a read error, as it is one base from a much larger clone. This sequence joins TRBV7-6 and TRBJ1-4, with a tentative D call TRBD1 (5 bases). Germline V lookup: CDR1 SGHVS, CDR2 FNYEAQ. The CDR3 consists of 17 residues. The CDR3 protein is CVSSLGEGGAPNEKLFF. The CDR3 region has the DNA TGTGTCAGCAGCTTGGGCGAAGGAGGGGCCCCTAATGAAAAACTGTTTTTT.

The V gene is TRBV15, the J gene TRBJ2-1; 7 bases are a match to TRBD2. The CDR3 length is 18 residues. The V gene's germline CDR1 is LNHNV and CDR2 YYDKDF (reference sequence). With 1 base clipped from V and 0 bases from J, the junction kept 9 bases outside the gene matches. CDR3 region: CATSRGLLARGSYNEQFF. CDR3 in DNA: TGTGCCACCAGCAGAGGACTACTAGCGCGAGGCTCCTACAATGAGCAGTTCTTC.

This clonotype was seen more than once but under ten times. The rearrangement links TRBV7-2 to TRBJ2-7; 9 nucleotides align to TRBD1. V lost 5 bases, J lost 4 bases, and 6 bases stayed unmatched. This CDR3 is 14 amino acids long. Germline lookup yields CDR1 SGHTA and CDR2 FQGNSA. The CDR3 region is CASSPGQGGYEQYF. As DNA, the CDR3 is TGTGCCAGCAGCCCGGGACAGGGTGGGTACGAGCAGTACTTC.

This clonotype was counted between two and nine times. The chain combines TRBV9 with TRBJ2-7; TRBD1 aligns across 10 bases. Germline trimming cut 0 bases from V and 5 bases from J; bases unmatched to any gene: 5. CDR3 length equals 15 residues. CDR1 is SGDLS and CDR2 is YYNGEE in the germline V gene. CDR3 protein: CASSVAGTGVNEQYF. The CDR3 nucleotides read TGTGCCAGCAGCGTAGCCGGGACAGGGGTCAACGAGCAGTACTTC.

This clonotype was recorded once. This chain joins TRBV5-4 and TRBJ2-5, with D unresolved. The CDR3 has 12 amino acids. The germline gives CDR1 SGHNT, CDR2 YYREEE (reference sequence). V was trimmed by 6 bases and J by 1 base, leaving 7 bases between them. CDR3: CASKDLQETQYF. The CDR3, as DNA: TGTGCCAGCAAGGACCTCCAAGAGACCCAGTACTTC. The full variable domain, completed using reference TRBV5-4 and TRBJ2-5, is ETGVTQSPTHLIKTRGQQVTLRCSSQSGHNTVSWYQQALGQGPQFIFQYYREEENGRGNFPPRFSGLQFPNYSSELNVNALELDDSALYLCASKDLQETQYFGPGTRLLVL.

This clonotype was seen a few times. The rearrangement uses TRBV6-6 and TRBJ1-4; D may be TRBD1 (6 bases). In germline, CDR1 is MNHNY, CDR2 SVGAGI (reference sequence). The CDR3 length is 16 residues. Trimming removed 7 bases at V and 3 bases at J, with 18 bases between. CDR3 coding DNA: TGTGCCAGCACCGCGGAGGGGGGCGTCGCTAATGAAAAACTGTTTTTT. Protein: CASTAEGGVANEKLFF.

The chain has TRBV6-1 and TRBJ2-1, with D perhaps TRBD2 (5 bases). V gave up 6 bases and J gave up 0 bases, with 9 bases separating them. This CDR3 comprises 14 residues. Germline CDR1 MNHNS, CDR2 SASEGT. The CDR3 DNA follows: TGTGCCAGCAGCGTCGGGAACTCCTACAATGAGCAGTTCTTC. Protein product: CASSVGNSYNEQFF.

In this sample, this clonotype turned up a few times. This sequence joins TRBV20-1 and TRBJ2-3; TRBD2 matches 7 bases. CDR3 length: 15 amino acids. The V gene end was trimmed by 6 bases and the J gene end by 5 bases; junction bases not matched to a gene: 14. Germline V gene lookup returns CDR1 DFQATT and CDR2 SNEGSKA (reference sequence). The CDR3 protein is CSALYGPPGGDTQYF. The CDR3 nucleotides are TGCAGTGCACTATACGGACCGCCGGGAGGAGATACGCAGTATTTT.

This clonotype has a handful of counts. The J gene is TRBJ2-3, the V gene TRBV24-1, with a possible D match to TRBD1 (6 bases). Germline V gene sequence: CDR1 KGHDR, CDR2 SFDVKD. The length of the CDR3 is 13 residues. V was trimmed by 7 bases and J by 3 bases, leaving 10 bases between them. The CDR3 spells CATSSDRTDTQYF. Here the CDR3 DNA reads TGTGCCACCAGCTCCGACAGGACAGATACGCAGTATTTT.